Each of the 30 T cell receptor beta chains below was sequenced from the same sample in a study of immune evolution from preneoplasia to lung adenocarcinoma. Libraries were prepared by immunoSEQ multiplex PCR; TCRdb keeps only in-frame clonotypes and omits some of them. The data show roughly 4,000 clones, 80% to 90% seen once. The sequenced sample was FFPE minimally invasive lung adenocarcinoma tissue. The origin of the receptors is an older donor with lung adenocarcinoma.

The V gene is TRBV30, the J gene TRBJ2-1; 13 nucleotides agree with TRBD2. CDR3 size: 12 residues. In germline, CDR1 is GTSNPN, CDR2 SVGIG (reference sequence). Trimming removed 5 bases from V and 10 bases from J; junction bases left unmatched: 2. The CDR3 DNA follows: TGTGCCTGGGGACTAGCGGGAGACGAGCAGTTCTTC. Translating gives CAWGLAGDEQFF.

CDR3 in DNA: TGTGCCAGCAGCTTGGACGGGGTAGGAAACTATGGCTACACCTTC. Protein product: CASSLDGVGNYGYTF. The chain is built from TRBV11-2 and TRBJ1-2; D is ambiguous. V was trimmed by 3 bases and J by 2 bases, leaving 13 bases between them. The V gene's germline CDR1 is SGHAT and CDR2 FQNNGV. The CDR3 spans 15 residues. Combining the CDR3 with reference TRBV11-2 and TRBJ1-2 gives the whole variable domain EAGVAQSPRYKIIEKRQSVAFWCNPISGHATLYWYQQILGQGPKLLIQFQNNGVVDDSQLPKDRFSAERLKGVDSTLKIQPAKLEDSAVYLCASSLDGVGNYGYTFGSGTRLTVV.

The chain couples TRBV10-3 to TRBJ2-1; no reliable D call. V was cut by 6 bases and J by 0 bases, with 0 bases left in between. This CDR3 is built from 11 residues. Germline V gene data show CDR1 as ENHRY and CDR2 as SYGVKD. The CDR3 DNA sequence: TGTGCCATCAGCTCCTACAATGAGCAGTTCTTC. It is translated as CAISSYNEQFF.

The CDR3 reads CASSPLRGTDTQYF. The DNA for the CDR3 is TGTGCCAGCTCACCACTACGAGGCACAGATACGCAGTATTTT. The gene calls are TRBV18 and TRBJ2-3; no firm D call. This CDR3 contains 14 residues. Trimming removed 1 base from V and 1 base from J, with 6 bases in between. Germline assignment: CDR1 KGHSH and CDR2 LQKENI.

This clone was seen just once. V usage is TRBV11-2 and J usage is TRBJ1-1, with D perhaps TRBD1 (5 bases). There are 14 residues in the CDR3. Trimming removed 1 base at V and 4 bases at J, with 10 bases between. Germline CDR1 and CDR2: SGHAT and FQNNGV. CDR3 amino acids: CASSLGRQSTEAFF. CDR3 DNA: TGTGCCAGCAGCTTAGGAAGACAGTCCACTGAAGCTTTCTTT.

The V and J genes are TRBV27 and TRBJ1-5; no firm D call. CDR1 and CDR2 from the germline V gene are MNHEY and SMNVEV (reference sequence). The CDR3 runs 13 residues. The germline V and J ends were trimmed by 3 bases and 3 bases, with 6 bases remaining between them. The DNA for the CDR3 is TGTGCCAGCAGTTTTCAGACCAATCAGCCCCAGCATTTT. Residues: CASSFQTNQPQHF.

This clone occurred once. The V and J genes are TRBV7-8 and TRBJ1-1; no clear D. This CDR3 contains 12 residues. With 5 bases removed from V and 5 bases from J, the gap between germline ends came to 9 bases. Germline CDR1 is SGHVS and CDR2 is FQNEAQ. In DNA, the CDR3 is TGTGCCAGCAGCGAAGGGTTTACTGAAGCTTTCTTT. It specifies CASSEGFTEAFF.

CDR3 in amino acids: CASRLSTDTQYF. CDR3 DNA sequence: TGCGCCAGCAGACTAAGCACAGATACGCAGTATTTT. The J gene is TRBJ2-3, the V gene TRBV5-1, with unresolved D. The germline V and J ends were trimmed by 5 bases and 0 bases, with 4 bases remaining between them. The CDR3 sequence is 12 residues long. Germline-derived CDR1 and CDR2 are SGHRS and YFSETQ.

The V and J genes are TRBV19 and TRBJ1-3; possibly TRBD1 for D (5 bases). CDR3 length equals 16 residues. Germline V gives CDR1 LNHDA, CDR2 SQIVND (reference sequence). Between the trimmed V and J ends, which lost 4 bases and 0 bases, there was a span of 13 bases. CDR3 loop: CASSTDGTASGNTIYF. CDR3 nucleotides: TGTGCCAGTAGTACCGACGGGACGGCCTCTGGAAACACCATATATTTT. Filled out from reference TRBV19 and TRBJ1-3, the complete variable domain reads DGGITQSPKYLFRKEGQNVTLSCEQNLNHDAMYWYRQDPGQGLRLIYYSQIVNDFQKGDIAEGYSVSREKKESFPLTVTSAQKNPTAFYLCASSTDGTASGNTIYFGEGSWLTVV.

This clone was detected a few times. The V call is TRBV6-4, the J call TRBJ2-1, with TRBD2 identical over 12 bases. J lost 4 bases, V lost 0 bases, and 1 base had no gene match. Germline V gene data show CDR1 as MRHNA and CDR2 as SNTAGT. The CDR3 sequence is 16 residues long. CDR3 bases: TGTGCCAGCAGTGACTCGACTAGCGGGAGTTACAATGAGCAGTTCTTC. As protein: CASSDSTSGSYNEQFF.

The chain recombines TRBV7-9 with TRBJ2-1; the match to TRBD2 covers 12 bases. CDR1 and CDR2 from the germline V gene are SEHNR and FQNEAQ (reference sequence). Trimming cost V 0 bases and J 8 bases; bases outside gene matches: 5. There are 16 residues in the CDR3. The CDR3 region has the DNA TGTGCCAGCAGCTTAGCACTAGCGGGAGGAATGCATGAGCAGTTCTTC. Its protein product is CASSLALAGGMHEQFF.

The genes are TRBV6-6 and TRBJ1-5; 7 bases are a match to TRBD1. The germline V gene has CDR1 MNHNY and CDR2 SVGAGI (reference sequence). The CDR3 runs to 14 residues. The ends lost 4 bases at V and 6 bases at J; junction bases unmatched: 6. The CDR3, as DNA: TGTGCCAGCAGTTTGGACGCAGGGGGTCAGCCCCAGCATTTT. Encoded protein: CASSLDAGGQPQHF.

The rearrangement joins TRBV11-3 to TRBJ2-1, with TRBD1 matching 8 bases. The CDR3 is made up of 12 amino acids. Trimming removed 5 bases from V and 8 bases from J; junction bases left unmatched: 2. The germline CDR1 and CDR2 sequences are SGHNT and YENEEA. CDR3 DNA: TGTGCCAGCAGCAAGGACAGGGATGAGCAGTTCTTC. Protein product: CASSKDRDEQFF.

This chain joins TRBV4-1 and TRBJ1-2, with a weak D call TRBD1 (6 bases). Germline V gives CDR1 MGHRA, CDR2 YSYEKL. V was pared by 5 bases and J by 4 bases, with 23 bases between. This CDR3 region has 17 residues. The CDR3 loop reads CASSGRDTQRLGYGYTF. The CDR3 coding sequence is TGCGCCAGCAGCGGCCGGGACACCCAAAGGTTAGGCTATGGCTACACCTTC.

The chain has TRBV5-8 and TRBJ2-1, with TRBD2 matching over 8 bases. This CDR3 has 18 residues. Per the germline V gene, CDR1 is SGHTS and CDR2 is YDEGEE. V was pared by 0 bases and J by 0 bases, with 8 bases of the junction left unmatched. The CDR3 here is CASSLASLLAASYNEQFF. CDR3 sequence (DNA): TGTGCCAGCAGCTTGGCCTCCCTACTAGCGGCCTCCTACAATGAGCAGTTCTTC. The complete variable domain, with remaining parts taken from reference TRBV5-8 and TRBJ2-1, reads EAGVTQSPTHLIKTRGQQATLRCSPISGHTSVYWYQQALGLGLQFLLWYDEGEERNRGNFPPRFSGRQFPNYSSELNVNALELEDSALYLCASSLASLLAASYNEQFFGPGTRLTVL.

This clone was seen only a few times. CDR3 DNA: TGTGCCAGCAGCTTGGGAGCGGGCCCCGGGTACGAGCAGTACTTC. It translates to CASSLGAGPGYEQYF. The rearrangement uses TRBV7-9 and TRBJ2-7; tentatively, D is TRBD2 (6 bases). The V end lost 3 bases, the J end lost 4 bases, and 16 bases lay between the germline ends. This CDR3 contains 15 residues. Germline values: CDR1 SEHNR, CDR2 FQNEAQ (reference sequence).

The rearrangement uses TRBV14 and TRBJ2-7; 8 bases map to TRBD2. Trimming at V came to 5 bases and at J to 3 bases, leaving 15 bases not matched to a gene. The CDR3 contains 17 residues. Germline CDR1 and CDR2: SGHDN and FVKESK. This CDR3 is CASSGKMLAGRIYEQYF. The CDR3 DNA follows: TGTGCCAGCAGCGGGAAGATGTTAGCGGGGAGGATCTACGAGCAGTACTTC.

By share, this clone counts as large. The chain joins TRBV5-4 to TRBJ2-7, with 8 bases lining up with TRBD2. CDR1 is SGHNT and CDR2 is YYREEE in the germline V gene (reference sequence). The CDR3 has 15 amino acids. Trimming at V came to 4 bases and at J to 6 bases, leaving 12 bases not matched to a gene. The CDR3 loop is CASSDLAGGGGEQYF. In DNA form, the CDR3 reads TGTGCCAGCAGCGACCTAGCGGGTGGCGGTGGCGAGCAGTACTTC.

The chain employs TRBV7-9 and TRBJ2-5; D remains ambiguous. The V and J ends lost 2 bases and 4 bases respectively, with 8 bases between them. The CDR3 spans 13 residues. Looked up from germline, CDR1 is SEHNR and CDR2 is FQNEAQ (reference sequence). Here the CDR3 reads CASSLPVGETQYF. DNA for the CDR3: TGTGCCAGCAGCTTACCTGTGGGAGAGACCCAGTACTTC.

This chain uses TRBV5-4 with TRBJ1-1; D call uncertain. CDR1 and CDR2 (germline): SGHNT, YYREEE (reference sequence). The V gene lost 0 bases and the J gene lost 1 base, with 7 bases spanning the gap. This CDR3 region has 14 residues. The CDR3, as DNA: TGTGCCAGCAGCTTGGAGTTGGAGAACACTGAAGCTTTCTTT. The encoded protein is CASSLELENTEAFF.

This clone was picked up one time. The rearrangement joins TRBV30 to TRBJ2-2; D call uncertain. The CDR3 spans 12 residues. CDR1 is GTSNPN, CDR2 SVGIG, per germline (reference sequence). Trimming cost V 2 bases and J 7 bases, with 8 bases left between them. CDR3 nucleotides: TGTGCCTGGAGTCACATCGGCGGGGAGCTGTTTTTT. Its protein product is CAWSHIGGELFF.

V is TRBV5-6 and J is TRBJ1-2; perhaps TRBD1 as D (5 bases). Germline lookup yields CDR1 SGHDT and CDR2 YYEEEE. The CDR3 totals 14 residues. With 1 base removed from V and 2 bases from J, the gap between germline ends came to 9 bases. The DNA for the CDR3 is TGTGCCAGCAGCTTGATTGAGGGGAACTATGGCTACACCTTC. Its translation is CASSLIEGNYGYTF.

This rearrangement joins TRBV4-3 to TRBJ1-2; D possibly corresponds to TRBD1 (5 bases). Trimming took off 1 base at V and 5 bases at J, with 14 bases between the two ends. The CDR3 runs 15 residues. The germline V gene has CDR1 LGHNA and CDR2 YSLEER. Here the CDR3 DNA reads TGCGCCAGCAGCCAAGCTCGTGACAGAACTTATGGCTACACCTTC. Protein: CASSQARDRTYGYTF.

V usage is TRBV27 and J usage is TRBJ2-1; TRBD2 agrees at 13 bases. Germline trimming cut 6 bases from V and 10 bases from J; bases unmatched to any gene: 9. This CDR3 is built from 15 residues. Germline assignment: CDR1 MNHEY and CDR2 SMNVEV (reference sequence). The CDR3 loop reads CASRRTSGREKEQFF. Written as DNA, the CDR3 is TGTGCCAGCAGACGGACTAGCGGGAGAGAGAAGGAGCAGTTCTTC.

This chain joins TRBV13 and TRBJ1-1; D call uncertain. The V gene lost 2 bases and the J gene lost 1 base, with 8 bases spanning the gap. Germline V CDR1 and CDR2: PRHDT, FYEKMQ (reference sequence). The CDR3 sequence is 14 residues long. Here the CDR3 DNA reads TGTGCCAGCAGCTTACGTGGTGGGAACACTGAAGCTTTCTTT. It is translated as CASSLRGGNTEAFF.

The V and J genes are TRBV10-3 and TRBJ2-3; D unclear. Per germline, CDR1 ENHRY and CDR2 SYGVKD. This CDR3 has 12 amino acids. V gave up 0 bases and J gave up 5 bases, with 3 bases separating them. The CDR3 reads CAISESVDTQYF. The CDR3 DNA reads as TGTGCCATCAGTGAGTCTGTAGATACGCAGTATTTT.

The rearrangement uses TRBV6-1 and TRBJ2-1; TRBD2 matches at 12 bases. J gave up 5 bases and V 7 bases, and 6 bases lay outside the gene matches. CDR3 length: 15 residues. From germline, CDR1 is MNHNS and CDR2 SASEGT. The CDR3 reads CASISGLAGNNEQFF. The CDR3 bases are TGTGCCAGCATTTCAGGACTAGCGGGAAACAATGAGCAGTTCTTC.

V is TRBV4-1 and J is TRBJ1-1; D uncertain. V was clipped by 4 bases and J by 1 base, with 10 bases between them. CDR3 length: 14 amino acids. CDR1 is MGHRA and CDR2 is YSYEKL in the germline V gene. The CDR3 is CASSPRGQNTEAFF. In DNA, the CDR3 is TGCGCCAGCAGCCCCCGAGGGCAGAACACTGAAGCTTTCTTT.

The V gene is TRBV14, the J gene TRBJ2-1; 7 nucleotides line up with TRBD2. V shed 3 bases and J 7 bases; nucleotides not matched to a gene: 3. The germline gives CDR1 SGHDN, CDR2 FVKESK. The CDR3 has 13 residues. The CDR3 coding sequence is TGTGCCAGCAGCCAGGGGAGGGCGAATGAGCAGTTCTTC. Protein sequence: CASSQGRANEQFF.

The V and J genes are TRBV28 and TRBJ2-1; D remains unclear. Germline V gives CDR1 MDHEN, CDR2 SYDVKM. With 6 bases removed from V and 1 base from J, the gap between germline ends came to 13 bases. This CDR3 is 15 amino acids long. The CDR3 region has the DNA TGTGCCAGCAGATGGAGTTTCACTTCCTACAATGAGCAGTTCTTC. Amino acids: CASRWSFTSYNEQFF.